What follows are 27 T cell receptor beta chains derived from one specimen sequenced in a study of blood T cells in healthy people across ages. Next came a second PCR, run for about 7 to 12 cycles, which used a sample-barcoded 5' primer along with a J-beta primer mix. Using its own MiXCR run on the 5' RACE reads, TCRdb lists one record per CDR3 protein. The sample carries 1.8 million or so distinct CDR3 sequences, approximately 39% recorded once. Sequenced: blood. Every receptor here comes from a human donor in good health.

The chain has TRBV20-1 and TRBJ2-1; weak D call: TRBD2 (5 bases). Trimming cost V 3 bases and J 12 bases, with 18 bases left between them. The CDR3 is made up of 13 amino acids. Germline values: CDR1 DFQATT, CDR2 SNEGSKA (reference sequence). DNA for the CDR3: TGCAGTGCTAGGGAGGATAGATACCTTGGGCAGTTCTTC. Translating gives CSAREDRYLGQFF.

V is TRBV6-6 and J is TRBJ2-7; TRBD1 matches 7 bases. Germline V CDR1 and CDR2: MNHNY, SVGAGI (reference sequence). Losses at the gene ends were 5 bases for V and 4 bases for J; bases not matched to a gene: 14. The CDR3 spans 16 residues. The CDR3 region is CASSPKTGALGYEQYF. The CDR3 coding sequence is TGTGCCAGCAGTCCGAAAACAGGGGCCCTTGGGTACGAGCAGTACTTC.

The chain recombines TRBV3-1 with TRBJ2-7, with 7 bases identical to TRBD2. V dropped 0 bases and J dropped 2; count of bases not matched to a gene: 10. CDR3 length equals 17 residues. CDR1 is LGHDT, CDR2 YNNKEL, per germline (reference sequence). Here the CDR3 DNA reads TGTGCCAGCAGCCAAGATCTTGAGACTAGCATCCCCTACGAGCAGTACTTC. Encoded protein: CASSQDLETSIPYEQYF.

The gene calls are TRBV12-3 or TRBV12-4 and TRBJ2-3, with TRBD2 matching 11 bases. The CDR3 sequence is 16 residues long. V shed 6 bases and J 5 bases; nucleotides not matched to a gene: 10. CDR3 protein: CASRQASGGPIDTQYF. CDR3 coding DNA: TGTGCCAGCAGGCAGGCTAGCGGGGGGCCGATAGATACGCAGTATTTT.

V is TRBV4-1 and J is TRBJ1-2; D might be TRBD1 (5 bases). The CDR3 has 14 amino acids. CDR1 and CDR2 from the germline V gene are MGHRA and YSYEKL. Trimming stripped 2 bases from V and 4 bases from J, with 11 bases between. The CDR3 DNA follows: TGCGCCAGCAGCCAAAACCAACAGGTCTATGGCTACACCTTC. Translated: CASSQNQQVYGYTF.

This clonotype was recorded many times. This sequence joins TRBV7-2 and TRBJ2-5; 9 bases match TRBD2. The CDR3 sequence is 13 residues long. Trimming at V came to 3 bases and at J to 5 bases, leaving 1 base not matched to a gene. Germline V lookup: CDR1 SGHTA, CDR2 FQGNSA. For the CDR3, the DNA is TGTGCCAGCAGCTTTACTAGCGGGGAGACCCAGTACTTC. Its translation: CASSFTSGETQYF. The full variable domain, rest sourced from reference TRBV7-2 and TRBJ2-5, is GAGVSQSPSNKVTEKGKDVELRCDPISGHTALYWYRQSLGQGLEFLIYFQGNSAPDKSGLPSDRFSAERTGGSVSTLTIQRTQQEDSAVYLCASSFTSGETQYFGPGTRLLVL.

The sample holds many counts of this clonotype. V gene TRBV20-1 combines with J gene TRBJ2-3; 15 bases agree with TRBD2. The CDR3 sequence is 16 residues long. Unmatched junction bases numbered 4, after V lost 1 base and J lost 5 bases. Germline loops: CDR1 DFQATT, CDR2 SNEGSKA (reference sequence). The chain's CDR3 is CSARGTSGGAKDTQYF. For the CDR3, the DNA is TGCAGTGCTAGAGGGACTAGCGGGGGGGCCAAAGATACGCAGTATTTT.

This clonotype was seen a handful of times. The chain has TRBV7-9 and TRBJ2-5, with D unclear. The germline V and J ends were trimmed by 6 bases and 5 bases, with 16 bases remaining between them. Germline values: CDR1 SEHNR, CDR2 FQNEAQ (reference sequence). This CDR3 comprises 14 residues. CDR3 amino acids: CASRTPGAKETQYF. CDR3 coding DNA: TGTGCCAGCAGAACTCCGGGCGCAAAGGAGACCCAGTACTTC.

This clonotype came up a few times. The V gene is TRBV7-3, the J gene TRBJ2-7, with TRBD2 as a possible D gene (7 bases). V gave up 5 bases and J gave up 5 bases, with 16 bases separating them. Per the germline V gene, CDR1 is SGHTA and CDR2 is FQGTGA. The CDR3 consists of 14 residues. CDR3 DNA: TGTGCCAGCAGCAAAGAGGGGGGGGGCCACGAGCAGTACTTC. Translating gives CASSKEGGGHEQYF. The whole variable domain, filled in from reference TRBV7-3 and TRBJ2-7, reads GAGVSQTPSNKVTEKGKYVELRCDPISGHTALYWYRQSLGQGPEFLIYFQGTGAADDSGLPNDRFFAVRPEGSVSTLKIQRTERGDSAVYLCASSKEGGGHEQYFGPGTRLTVT.

The V and J genes are TRBV7-8 and TRBJ2-5; D tentatively reads TRBD1 or TRBD2 (5 bases each). The DNA matches TRBJ2-7 better at its end, which makes the J call doubtful. Germline V lookup: CDR1 SGHVS, CDR2 FQNEAQ. CDR3 length: 13 amino acids. The CDR3 sequence: CASSLLRGDEQYF. The CDR3 coding sequence is TGTGCCAGCAGCTTACTTCGAGGGGACGAGCAGTACTTC.

This clonotype was recorded a few times. The chain uses TRBV7-2 and TRBJ2-3; a possible D gene is TRBD2 (7 bases). The germline V gene encodes CDR1 SGHTA and CDR2 FQGNSA. CDR3 length equals 16 residues. V shed 1 base and J shed 1 base, with 12 bases lying between them. In nucleotides, the CDR3 is TGTGCCAGCAGCTTAGGGGGGGCGGGAGGCACAGATACGCAGTATTTT. Amino acid sequence: CASSLGGAGGTDTQYF. The complete variable domain, with remaining parts taken from reference TRBV7-2 and TRBJ2-3, reads GAGVSQSPSNKVTEKGKDVELRCDPISGHTALYWYRQSLGQGLEFLIYFQGNSAPDKSGLPSDRFSAERTGGSVSTLTIQRTQQEDSAVYLCASSLGGAGGTDTQYFGPGTRLTVL.

The chain combines TRBV9 with TRBJ1-5; D might be TRBD1 (5 bases). V lost 0 bases and J lost 6, with 10 bases in between. CDR1 is SGDLS and CDR2 is YYNGEE in the germline V gene. The CDR3 has 14 amino acids. The CDR3, as DNA: TGTGCCAGCAGCGTAGGGGGGGGTTCTCAGCCCCAGCATTTT. This encodes CASSVGGGSQPQHF.

The chain is built from TRBV4-2 and TRBJ1-1, with 7 positions matching TRBD1. The V gene's germline CDR1 is LGHNA and CDR2 YNFKEQ. The CDR3 runs to 16 residues. Trimming at V came to 0 bases and at J to 4 bases, leaving 8 bases not matched to a gene. DNA for the CDR3: TGTGCCAGCAGCCAAGAAGACAGGGATTTGGGCACTGAAGCTTTCTTT. It yields the protein CASSQEDRDLGTEAFF.

Only a few counts were recorded for this clonotype. This chain uses TRBV14 with TRBJ2-1; D is perhaps TRBD1 or TRBD2 (5 bases each). The CDR3 consists of 14 residues. V was trimmed by 4 bases and J by 4 bases, leaving 11 bases between them. CDR1 and CDR2 from the germline V gene are SGHDN and FVKESK. CDR3 in amino acids: CASSPGPRYNEQFF. The DNA for the CDR3 is TGTGCCAGCAGCCCGGGACCGAGGTACAATGAGCAGTTCTTC.

With respect to this clonotype: At one boundary the junction diverges from the germline segment, which might be a read error. V and J are TRBV7-2 and TRBJ2-2, with TRBD2 matching over 13 bases. Germline V gene lookup returns CDR1 SGHTA and CDR2 FQGNSA. CDR3 size: 18 residues. The CDR3: CASRTGLAGTSNTGERFF. The DNA for the CDR3 is TGTGCCAGCAGGACGGGACTAGCGGGGACCTCGAACACCGGGGAGCGGTTTTTT. The whole variable domain, remainder taken from reference TRBV7-2 and TRBJ2-2, is GAGVSQSPSNKVTEKGKDVELRCDPISGHTALYWYRQSLGQGLEFLIYFQGNSAPDKSGLPSDRFSAERTGGSVSTLTIQRTQQEDSAVYLCASRTGLAGTSNTGERFFGEGSRLTVL.

In regard to this clonotype: A much more abundant neighbour one base away suggests this may be a read error. The chain links TRBV29-1 to TRBJ2-5, with D tentatively TRBD1 or TRBD2 (5 bases each). This CDR3 has 15 amino acids. The germline CDR1 and CDR2 sequences are SQVTM and ANQGSEA. The CDR3 protein is CSIEDWQGPSETQYF. CDR3 DNA: TGCAGCATTGAAGATTGGCAGGGACCGTCAGAGACCCAGTACTTC.

The chain links TRBV20-1 to TRBJ1-5, with 9 bases matching TRBD1. This CDR3 contains 16 residues. Trimming removed 6 bases from V and 6 bases from J; junction bases left unmatched: 15. CDR1 is DFQATT and CDR2 is SNEGSKA in the germline V gene (reference sequence). The DNA for the CDR3 is TGCAGTGCCAGGTCCCCGGACAGGGGAGAAAGTCAGCCCCAGCATTTT. Amino acid sequence: CSARSPDRGESQPQHF.

The V and J genes are TRBV4-3 and TRBJ1-2; TRBD1 matches 8 bases. J gave up 8 bases and V 1 base, and 12 bases lay outside the gene matches. Germline V CDR1 and CDR2: LGHNA, YSLEER. The CDR3 runs to 16 residues. CDR3 in amino acids: CASSQVGTQGAGGYTF. CDR3 nucleotide sequence: TGCGCCAGCAGCCAAGTGGGCACTCAGGGGGCAGGAGGCTACACCTTC.

The chain combines TRBV20-1 with TRBJ2-1; D possibly matches TRBD1 or TRBD2 (5 bases each). The V gene's germline CDR1 is DFQATT and CDR2 SNEGSKA (reference sequence). V dropped 1 base and J dropped 8 bases, with 21 bases sitting between them. The CDR3 sequence is 16 residues long. The CDR3 region is CSARGTADTSGYEQFF. As DNA, the CDR3 is TGCAGTGCTAGAGGAACAGCGGACACGTCTGGGTATGAGCAGTTCTTC.

This clonotype has only a few counts. The chain recombines TRBV7-2 with TRBJ2-5, with D maybe TRBD1 (6 bases). V was shortened by 5 bases and J by 11 bases, with 21 bases between the two germline ends. CDR1 is SGHTA and CDR2 is FQGNSA in the germline V gene. The CDR3 covers 14 residues. The CDR3 coding sequence is TGTGCCAGCAGCCCAAGGACAGCCTTCTGGGAGCAGTACTTC. Translated, it gives CASSPRTAFWEQYF. Filled out from reference TRBV7-2 and TRBJ2-5, the complete variable domain reads GAGVSQSPSNKVTEKGKDVELRCDPISGHTALYWYRQSLGQGLEFLIYFQGNSAPDKSGLPSDRFSAERTGGSVSTLTIQRTQQEDSAVYLCASSPRTAFWEQYFGPGTRLLVL.

As for this clonotype: A much larger clone lies one base from this, so it may be a read error. V and J are TRBV12-3 or TRBV12-4 and TRBJ2-1; D is unresolved. The CDR3 runs to 12 residues. V lost 4 bases, J lost 13 bases, and 14 bases lay in between. The CDR3 here is CASSYLRETQFF. The CDR3 DNA sequence: TGTGCCAGCAGTTACTTGCGAGAGACCCAGTTCTTC.

The CDR3 is CASSFPRPGQGAEVPPGELFF. The CDR3 nucleotides read TGTGCCAGCAGCTTCCCTAGGCCGGGACAGGGGGCAGAGGTTCCCCCCGGGGAGCTGTTTTTT. This chain joins TRBV11-2 and TRBJ2-2; 12 bases align to TRBD1. V shed 3 bases and J 6 bases; nucleotides not matched to a gene: 20. In germline, CDR1 is SGHAT, CDR2 FQNNGV. The CDR3 extends over 21 amino acids. The full variable domain, completed using reference TRBV11-2 and TRBJ2-2, is EAGVAQSPRYKIIEKRQSVAFWCNPISGHATLYWYQQILGQGPKLLIQFQNNGVVDDSQLPKDRFSAERLKGVDSTLKIQPAKLEDSAVYLCASSFPRPGQGAEVPPGELFFGEGSRLTVL.

The V gene is TRBV5-1, the J gene TRBJ1-1; a weak D match, TRBD1 (5 bases). This CDR3 comprises 13 residues. The germline V gene encodes CDR1 SGHRS and CDR2 YFSETQ. V shed 9 bases and J shed 4 bases, with 16 bases lying between them. This CDR3 reads CATSVGGGTEAFF. CDR3 DNA sequence: TGCGCCACCTCAGTCGGGGGAGGCACTGAAGCTTTCTTT.

This clonotype was counted between two and nine times. The chain carries TRBV7-2 and TRBJ1-1, with D tentatively TRBD1 (6 bases). V was pared by 6 bases and J by 4 bases, with 15 bases between. This CDR3 comprises 14 residues. The germline V gene has CDR1 SGHTA and CDR2 FQGNSA. The CDR3 region is CASSTAGGGTEAFF. As DNA, the CDR3 is TGTGCCAGCAGTACGGCCGGAGGGGGCACTGAAGCTTTCTTT.

The chain joins TRBV19 to TRBJ1-2; D is unresolved. The ends were cut back, 10 bases at V and 6 bases at J, with 12 bases in the middle. The CDR3 has 11 amino acids. The germline V gene encodes CDR1 LNHDA and CDR2 SQIVND (reference sequence). As DNA, the CDR3 is TGTGCCACAAAACAGAAGAATGGCTACACCTTC. Protein: CATKQKNGYTF.

This clonotype was counted only a few times. The chain uses TRBV4-2 and TRBJ1-1, with 7 nucleotides matching TRBD1. This CDR3 region has 15 residues. V lost 0 bases and J lost 4; bases outside the gene matches: 5. Germline V gene data show CDR1 as LGHNA and CDR2 as YNFKEQ. Here the CDR3 reads CASSQDHRGGTEAFF. The CDR3 DNA reads as TGTGCCAGCAGCCAAGATCACAGGGGTGGCACTGAAGCTTTCTTT.

The chain combines TRBV20-1 with TRBJ1-1, with a tentative D call TRBD1 (6 bases). Trimming shortened V by 4 bases and J by 4 bases, and 13 bases separated the two germline ends. The CDR3 is 13 residues long. Per germline, CDR1 DFQATT and CDR2 SNEGSKA (reference sequence). Here the CDR3 reads CSATKQGATEAFF. CDR3 DNA: TGCAGTGCTACAAAACAGGGAGCCACTGAAGCTTTCTTT.